The 12 T cell receptor beta chains presented below share a single source sample, sequenced in a study of PD-1 blockade in classical Hodgkin lymphoma. Time point here: cycle 4 day 1 (C4D1), after about 6 weeks of nivolumab. Every patient relapsed after autologous stem cell transplantation, and brentuximab vedotin exposure varied. The data were produced by immunoSEQ multiplex PCR, yet TCRdb's version contains in-frame clones alone and is incomplete. Found here are over 9,500 clones, roughly 80% of them singletons; the top ten hold over 40%. The sequenced sample was peripheral blood mononuclear cells (PBMCs), obtained before the fourth cycle of nivolumab. Receptors were obtained from a human donor with classical Hodgkin lymphoma.

The chain combines TRBV19 with TRBJ2-6, with D hard to call. The germline gives CDR1 LNHDA, CDR2 SQIVND (reference sequence). The CDR3 loop spans 15 amino acids. V lost 1 base, J lost 2 bases, and 6 bases lay in between. The CDR3 spells CASSIGVAGANVLTF. The CDR3, as DNA: TGTGCCAGTAGTATAGGGGTGGCTGGGGCCAACGTCCTGACTTTC.

In this sample, this clone is large (0.1 to 1%). The chain uses TRBV9 and TRBJ1-2; no firm D call. V lost 0 bases, J lost 1 base, and 4 bases lay in between. Germline CDR1 reads SGDLS; CDR2 reads YYNGEE. The CDR3 extends over 13 amino acids. This CDR3 is CASSVEDNYGYTF. The DNA of the CDR3 is TGTGCCAGCAGCGTAGAGGATAACTATGGCTACACCTTC. The variable domain in full, with the rest retrieved from reference TRBV9 and TRBJ1-2, is DSGVTQTPKHLITATGQRVTLRCSPRSGDLSVYWYQQSLDQGLQFLIQYYNGEERAKGNILERFSAQQFPDLHSELNLSSLELGDSALYFCASSVEDNYGYTFGSGTRLTVV.

This clone is a singleton in its sample. The rearrangement joins TRBV7-9 to TRBJ2-7; perhaps TRBD1 as D (6 bases). Germline values: CDR1 SEHNR, CDR2 FQNEAQ (reference sequence). The CDR3 is made up of 14 amino acids. V lost 1 base and J 4 bases, leaving 11 bases between the germline ends. The CDR3 region has the DNA TGTGCCAGCAGCTTAGATCCCAGGGGTTACGAGCAGTACTTC. Its protein is CASSLDPRGYEQYF.

The chain has TRBV18 and TRBJ2-1; 10 positions agree with TRBD1. Unmatched junction bases numbered 5, after V lost 0 bases and J lost 3 bases. Germline CDR1 reads KGHSH; CDR2 reads LQKENI. The CDR3 is 17 residues long. The chain's CDR3 is CASSPPETGGLYNEQFF. The CDR3, as DNA: TGTGCCAGCTCACCACCGGAGACAGGGGGCCTCTACAATGAGCAGTTCTTC.

This clone was counted between two and nine times. The DNA for the CDR3 is TGTGCCAGTAGTCCCCGAGTCGGGGTAGCCTACAATGAGCAGTTCTTC. Its translation: CASSPRVGVAYNEQFF. The chain couples TRBV19 to TRBJ2-1; tentatively, D is TRBD2 (5 bases). Per the germline V gene, CDR1 is LNHDA and CDR2 is SQIVND (reference sequence). The V end was cut by 5 bases, the J end by 2 bases, with 16 bases between. The CDR3 extends over 16 amino acids.

J is TRBJ1-1 and V is TRBV6-6; no reliable D call. Germline-derived CDR1 and CDR2 are MNHNY and SVGAGI (reference sequence). This CDR3 is 14 amino acids long. The ends were cut back, 6 bases at V and 6 bases at J, with 17 bases in the middle. The CDR3 DNA reads as TGTGCCAGCAGCCAACCCGTAGGCCACCCTGAAGCTTTCTTT. Residues: CASSQPVGHPEAFF.

The chain uses TRBV27 and TRBJ2-7; D ambiguous. V gave up 2 bases and J gave up 5 bases, with 16 bases separating them. The CDR3 consists of 15 residues. Per the germline V gene, CDR1 is MNHEY and CDR2 is SMNVEV (reference sequence). The CDR3 sequence is CASSLISGVPHEQYF. The CDR3 DNA is TGTGCCAGCAGTTTAATTTCTGGGGTTCCCCACGAGCAGTACTTC.

The V and J genes are TRBV2 and TRBJ2-7; D remains ambiguous. The CDR3 has 11 residues. Trimming stripped 7 bases from V and 1 base from J, with 5 bases between. The germline gives CDR1 SNHLY, CDR2 FYNNEI. The CDR3 DNA follows: TGTGCCAGCAACCCTTCCTACGAGCAGTACTTC. Its translation: CASNPSYEQYF.

The chain joins TRBV27 to TRBJ2-1; the match to TRBD1 covers 11 bases. The CDR3 is 14 amino acids. Per the germline V gene, CDR1 is MNHEY and CDR2 is SMNVEV (reference sequence). The V gene end was trimmed by 10 bases and the J gene end by 4 bases; junction bases not matched to a gene: 6. The DNA for the CDR3 is TGTGCCACCGCCGGGACAGGGGGTTACAATGAGCAGTTCTTC. Residues: CATAGTGGYNEQFF.

The chain recombines TRBV18 with TRBJ1-5, with a possible D match to TRBD1 (5 bases). Germline assignment: CDR1 KGHSH and CDR2 LQKENI. The V end lost 3 bases, the J end lost 2 bases, and 17 bases lay between the germline ends. The CDR3 runs to 17 residues. The CDR3 spells CASSPMARGGGNQPQHF. The CDR3 coding sequence is TGTGCCAGCTCACCCATGGCGAGGGGAGGGGGCAATCAGCCCCAGCATTTT.

The chain joins TRBV30 to TRBJ2-2; D might be TRBD1 (6 bases). Trimming cost V 3 bases and J 5 bases, with 13 bases left between them. The CDR3 has 14 amino acids. Germline V gene sequence: CDR1 GTSNPN, CDR2 SVGIG (reference sequence). In DNA, the CDR3 is TGTGCCTGGAGAGTAGCAGGGGTAACCGGGGAGCTGTTTTTT. It encodes CAWRVAGVTGELFF.

The chain carries TRBV12-5 and TRBJ2-5, with 13 nucleotides matching TRBD2. The V and J ends lost 2 bases and 1 base, in that order; junction bases with no gene match: 4. The length of the CDR3 is 17 residues. Germline V gene sequence: CDR1 LGHNT, CDR2 FRNRAP. CDR3 residues: CASGLYGTSGVQETQYF. In DNA form, the CDR3 reads TGTGCTAGTGGTTTGTACGGGACTAGCGGGGTCCAAGAGACCCAGTACTTC.